This TCR beta chain was captured in a study of tumor-infiltrating lymphocytes in primary liver carcinoma. Background on the study: These patients were men and women whose ages were 30 to 69 years. Recorded tumor stage was T1-T3 N0M0, with diameters of about 4 to 10 cm.

This clonotype was seen once. Its cognate antigen is unknown. At one of its ends the junction is not consistent with the germline gene, which may arise from a read error. Study results and limitations: The overlap of tumor-adjacent and tumor-blood pairs was smaller than that of tumor region pairs.

Co-extracting RNA and DNA was done with about 20-34 mg of unsorted bulk tissue as input. Constant-region priming of approximately 0.55 ug total RNA yielded TCR beta cDNA. Sequencing libraries for TCR beta derived from three nested multiplex PCR rounds that used slightly modified ARM-PCR. In the first two PCR rounds, TRBV1-TRBV30 forward primers were paired with a C-beta reverse primer, and each round lasted approximately 10 cycles. One entry per CDR3 protein results from TCRdb running MiXCR on the multiplex PCR reads. The sample consists of roughly 120,000 distinct CDR3 sequences, around 60% of them appearing once. The length of the CDR3 is 12 residues. From germline, CDR1 is MDHEN and CDR2 SYDVKM.

The TCR comes from a woman in her sixties with primary liver carcinoma and hepatitis B virus infection. The specimen sequenced was liver tumor tissue from sampling region 3. Subset described: tumor region T3, left-lateral pole. J is TRBJ1-1 and V is TRBV28; D is undetermined. This chain's CDR3 is CATWNGNIEAFF. The CDR3 nucleotides are TGTGCTACCTGGAACGGGAACATTGAAGCTTTCTTT. The entire variable domain, with the rest obtained from reference TRBV28 and TRBJ1-1, is as follows: DVKVTQSSRYLVKRTGEKVFLECVQDMDHENMFWYRQDPGLGLRLIYFSYDVKMKEKGDIPEGYSVSREKKERFSLILESASTNQTSMYLCATWNGNIEAFFGQGTRLTVV.